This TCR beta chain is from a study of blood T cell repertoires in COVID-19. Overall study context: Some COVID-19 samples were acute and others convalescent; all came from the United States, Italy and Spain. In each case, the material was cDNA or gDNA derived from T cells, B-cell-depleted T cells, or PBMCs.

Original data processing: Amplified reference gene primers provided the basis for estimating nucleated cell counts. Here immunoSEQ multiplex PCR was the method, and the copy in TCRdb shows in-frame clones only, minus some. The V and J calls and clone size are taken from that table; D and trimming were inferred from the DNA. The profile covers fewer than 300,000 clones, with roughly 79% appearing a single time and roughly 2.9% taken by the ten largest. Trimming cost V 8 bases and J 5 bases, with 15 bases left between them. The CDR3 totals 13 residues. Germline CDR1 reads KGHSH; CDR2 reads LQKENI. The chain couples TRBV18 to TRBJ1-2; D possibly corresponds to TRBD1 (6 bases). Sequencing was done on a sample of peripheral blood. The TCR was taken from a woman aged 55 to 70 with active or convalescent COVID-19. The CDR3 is CASTGNRVYGYTF. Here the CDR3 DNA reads TGTGCCAGCACCGGGAACAGGGTATATGGCTACACCTTC.